The 30 T cell receptor beta chains listed next were all sequenced from one sample in a study of T cell responses to AZD1222 COVID-19 vaccine. The table came from immunoSEQ multiplex PCR; TCRdb's copy has only in-frame clones and leaves some out. The sample consists of about 120,000 clones, roughly 90% of them appearing once. The specimen was peripheral blood, collected on day 0 of AZD1222 vaccination. The source is an adult in good health.

To note about this clone: One junction end disagrees with the germline gene, perhaps due to a read error. V is TRBV18 and J is TRBJ1-1, with D tentatively TRBD1 (6 bases). Germline assignment: CDR1 KGHSH and CDR2 LQKENI. The CDR3 length is 13 residues. CDR3 loop: CASSGTTTAGALF. The CDR3 coding sequence is TGTGCCAGCTCCGGGACAACAACGGCTGGAGCTCTCTTT.

The genes are TRBV6-4 and TRBJ1-2; 8 nucleotides line up with TRBD1. The CDR3 is made up of 15 amino acids. Unmatched junction bases numbered 7, after V lost 0 bases and J lost 7 bases. CDR1 and CDR2 from the germline V gene are MRHNA and SNTAGT. CDR3 region: CASSDSGDRGSGYTF. The CDR3 DNA reads as TGTGCCAGCAGTGACTCTGGCGACAGGGGAAGTGGCTACACCTTC.

The chain combines TRBV4-3 with TRBJ1-5; D possibly corresponds to TRBD1 (5 bases). Trimming took off 0 bases at V and 7 bases at J, with 10 bases between the two ends. This CDR3 is 14 amino acids long. Germline loops: CDR1 LGHNA, CDR2 YSLEER. This CDR3 reads CASSQDGAGQPQHF. The CDR3 DNA follows: TGCGCCAGCAGCCAAGATGGGGCGGGGCAGCCCCAGCATTTT.

J is TRBJ1-4 and V is TRBV25-1, with D unclear. Germline V gene lookup returns CDR1 MGHDK and CDR2 SYGVNS. The CDR3 covers 16 residues. Trimming pared 1 base from V and 8 bases from J, leaving 17 bases between. CDR3 residues: CASSESVRTSGEKLFF. The CDR3 bases are TGTGCCAGCAGTGAATCGGTCAGGACCAGTGGGGAAAAACTGTTTTTT.

V and J are TRBV9 and TRBJ2-1; TRBD2 aligns across 9 bases. The CDR3 sequence is 15 residues long. With V trimmed by 3 bases and J by 7 bases, 8 bases remained unmatched. CDR1 and CDR2 from the germline V gene are SGDLS and YYNGEE. The CDR3 DNA sequence: TGTGCCAGCAGCGGAGCGAGCGGGAGGAGGAATGAGCAGTTCTTC. Protein product: CASSGASGRRNEQFF.

In this sample, this clone turned up a few times. This rearrangement joins TRBV6-2 or TRBV6-3 to TRBJ2-1; TRBD2 might be the D (5 bases). CDR3 length: 12 residues. V lost 3 bases, J lost 10 bases, and 10 bases lay in between. Germline V gene data show CDR1 as MNHEY and CDR2 as SVGEGT. The DNA for the CDR3 is TGTGCCAGCAGTTATAACGGGGTGGAGCAGTTCTTC. Amino acid sequence: CASSYNGVEQFF.

This chain connects TRBV4-3 to TRBJ2-7, with TRBD2 identical over 12 bases. CDR3 length: 16 amino acids. Germline V gene data show CDR1 as LGHNA and CDR2 as YSLEER. V dropped 1 base and J dropped 5; count of bases not matched to a gene: 6. The DNA of the CDR3 is TGCGCCAGCAGCCAAGGACTAGCGGGAGAGGGCCACGAGCAGTACTTC. Its protein product is CASSQGLAGEGHEQYF.

This sequence joins TRBV13 and TRBJ2-5, with D possibly being TRBD2 (9 bases). Per germline, CDR1 PRHDT and CDR2 FYEKMQ (reference sequence). The CDR3 has 15 residues. CDR3 bases: TGTGCTTCCAGGGGGCGGGAGGGGTACCAAGAGACCCAGTACTTC. Protein product: CASRGREGYQETQYF.

The genes are TRBV21-1 and TRBJ2-7; TRBD2, the table's D call, was not compared with the DNA. TRBV21-1 is a pseudogene locus. The CDR3 length is 14 residues. As DNA, the CDR3 is TGTGCCAGCAGCAATCTGAGCGGGCCCTACGAGCAGTACTTC. This sequence encodes CASSNLSGPYEQYF.

This clone was counted once. The chain combines TRBV18 with TRBJ2-2, with D unresolved. Trimming left V 3 bases short and J 0 bases short, with 11 bases between. Germline loops: CDR1 KGHSH, CDR2 LQKENI. The CDR3 length is 16 residues. The chain's CDR3 is CASSPSELSNTGELFF. The CDR3 coding sequence is TGTGCCAGCTCACCTTCTGAATTATCGAACACCGGGGAGCTGTTTTTT.

This clone has only one observation. V usage is TRBV27 and J usage is TRBJ2-2; D is possibly TRBD2 (6 bases). The ends were cut back, 7 bases at V and 1 base at J, with 13 bases in the middle. CDR1 is MNHEY and CDR2 is SMNVEV in the germline V gene (reference sequence). This CDR3 comprises 15 residues. The DNA for the CDR3 is TGTGCCAGCACGGGACTGATAATGAACACCGGGGAGCTGTTTTTT. This translates into CASTGLIMNTGELFF.

This sequence joins TRBV28 and TRBJ1-3; 8 bases align to TRBD1. This CDR3 contains 16 residues. In germline, CDR1 is MDHEN, CDR2 SYDVKM. Trimming took 1 base from V and 0 from J; bases not matched to a gene: 2. Written as DNA, the CDR3 is TGTGCCAGCAGTTTATCGGACAGGGCCTCTGGAAACACCATATATTTT. Encoded protein: CASSLSDRASGNTIYF.

This sequence joins TRBV6-5 and TRBJ2-7; D is unclear. CDR1 and CDR2 from the germline V gene are MNHEY and SVGAGI. This CDR3 spans 11 amino acids. Trimming removed 7 bases from V and 4 bases from J, with 8 bases in between. This chain's CDR3 is CASIGEYEQYF. The CDR3 DNA reads as TGTGCCAGCATCGGAGAGTACGAGCAGTACTTC.

This clone was seen many times. The sample contains more than one DNA sequence encoding this CDR3. The chain has TRBV28 and TRBJ1-2; possible D gene TRBD1, 5 bases. Germline values: CDR1 MDHEN, CDR2 SYDVKM. The CDR3 is 12 amino acids. V was clipped by 4 bases and J by 4 bases, with 7 bases between them. The CDR3 DNA follows: TGTGCCAGCAGTTGGGGCAGCTATGGCTACACCTTC. This codes for CASSWGSYGYTF.

The rearrangement joins TRBV7-9 to TRBJ1-4, with unresolved D. Germline loops: CDR1 SEHNR, CDR2 FQNEAQ (reference sequence). This CDR3 contains 13 residues. Trimming took 5 bases from V and 0 from J, leaving 4 bases between them. CDR3 DNA sequence: TGTGCCAGCAGCGGGTCAACTAATGAAAAACTGTTTTTT. This encodes CASSGSTNEKLFF.

This clone was observed a single time. This rearrangement joins TRBV27 to TRBJ1-2; D is unclear. The CDR3 contains 13 residues. Trimming left V 3 bases short and J 7 bases short, with 12 bases between. Germline CDR1 reads MNHEY; CDR2 reads SMNVEV (reference sequence). The CDR3 nucleotides are TGTGCCAGCAGTTTGAACAATTACGGTGGCTACACCTTC. Translated: CASSLNNYGGYTF.

The chain employs TRBV30 and TRBJ1-2; D gene unclear. The V end was cut by 4 bases, the J end by 3 bases, with 15 bases between. The CDR3 extends over 14 amino acids. Per germline, CDR1 GTSNPN and CDR2 SVGIG (reference sequence). CDR3 region: CAWTSAGGDYGYTF. The DNA of the CDR3 is TGTGCCTGGACATCGGCAGGAGGAGACTATGGCTACACCTTC. The variable domain in full, completed from reference TRBV30 and TRBJ1-2, reads SQTIHQWPATLVQPVGSPLSLECTVEGTSNPNLYWYRQAAGRGLQLLFYSVGIGQISSEVPQNLSASRPQDRQFILSSKKLLLSDSGFYLCAWTSAGGDYGYTFGSGTRLTVV.

This chain links TRBV11-2 with TRBJ2-7; 8 bases agree with TRBD1. The CDR3 sequence is 14 residues long. Germline V gene lookup returns CDR1 SGHAT and CDR2 FQNNGV. Unmatched junction bases numbered 5, after V lost 3 bases and J lost 4 bases. CDR3 amino acids: CASSFGQGEYEQYF. As DNA, the CDR3 is TGTGCCAGCAGCTTCGGACAGGGCGAATACGAGCAGTACTTC.

The rearrangement links TRBV5-6 to TRBJ1-2, with 8 bases that match TRBD1. Germline CDR1 SGHDT, CDR2 YYEEEE. The CDR3 is made up of 15 amino acids. The V segment lost 10 bases and the J segment 6 bases; nucleotides outside the gene matches: 17. The chain's CDR3 is CASFPGQGLRHGYTF. The CDR3 coding sequence is TGTGCCTCCTTCCCCGGACAGGGATTAAGGCATGGCTACACCTTC.

The chain uses TRBV19 and TRBJ1-5; 8 bases line up with TRBD1. The V gene's germline CDR1 is LNHDA and CDR2 SQIVND (reference sequence). The CDR3 runs 15 residues. V was clipped by 1 base and J by 7 bases; unmatched bases: 6. The CDR3 protein is CASSIGSGGGQPQHF. As DNA, the CDR3 is TGTGCCAGTAGTATAGGTTCAGGGGGCGGGCAGCCCCAGCATTTT.

V is TRBV6-2 or TRBV6-3 and J is TRBJ2-1; D might be TRBD1 or TRBD2, each matching 5 bases. CDR3 length: 19 residues. CDR1 MNHEY and CDR2 SVGEGT come from the germline V gene. The V and J ends lost 2 bases and 5 bases respectively, with 25 bases between them. CDR3 DNA: TGTGCCAGCAGTTACCCTCTTGGGGGAGAAGGTGGTCGCCACAATGAGCAGTTCTTC. Translated, it gives CASSYPLGGEGGRHNEQFF.

This chain links TRBV5-1 with TRBJ1-5; TRBD1 might be the D (6 bases). The germline CDR1 and CDR2 sequences are SGHRS and YFSETQ. With 2 bases removed from V and 8 bases from J, the gap between germline ends came to 14 bases. The CDR3 is made up of 14 amino acids. The CDR3 loop is CASSLGPGAEPQHF. In DNA, the CDR3 is TGCGCCAGCAGCTTAGGCCCAGGGGCTGAGCCCCAGCATTTT. The full variable domain, its missing parts supplied by reference TRBV5-1 and TRBJ1-5, is KAGVTQTPRYLIKTRGQQVTLSCSPISGHRSVSWYQQTPGQGLQFLFEYFSETQRNKGNFPGRFSGRQFSNSRSEMNVSTLELGDSALYLCASSLGPGAEPQHFGDGTRLSIL.

V and J are TRBV19 and TRBJ2-3, with 8 bases lining up with TRBD2. The CDR3 loop spans 16 amino acids. Per the germline V gene, CDR1 is LNHDA and CDR2 is SQIVND (reference sequence). Germline trimming cut 5 bases from V and 5 bases from J; bases unmatched to any gene: 12. In DNA, the CDR3 is TGTGCCAGTAGTCATCGGGGGGGCCTTAGATTAGATACGCAGTATTTT. Translating gives CASSHRGGLRLDTQYF.

Only a few counts were recorded for this clone. The chain couples TRBV11-3 to TRBJ2-7, with D tentatively TRBD2 (6 bases). The ends were cut back, 3 bases at V and 7 bases at J, with 13 bases in the middle. This CDR3 is built from 13 residues. The germline CDR1 and CDR2 sequences are SGHNT and YENEEA. In nucleotides, the CDR3 is TGTGCCAGCAGCTTCGGTCGGGAGCGGGAGCAGTACTTC. Translation gives CASSFGREREQYF.

The V gene is TRBV25-1, the J gene TRBJ2-1, with 15 bases aligning to TRBD2. This CDR3 is built from 16 residues. Germline values: CDR1 MGHDK, CDR2 SYGVNS. Trimming cost V 6 bases and J 6 bases; bases outside gene matches: 6. CDR3 coding DNA: TGTGCCAGCAGGGCCGCGGGACTAGCGGGGGGCAATGAGCAGTTCTTC. It yields the protein CASRAAGLAGGNEQFF.

The rearrangement links TRBV11-3 to TRBJ2-1, with a tentative D call TRBD2 (5 bases). CDR1 SGHNT and CDR2 YENEEA come from the germline V gene. Trimming shortened V by 1 base and J by 5 bases, and 9 bases separated the two germline ends. There are 14 residues in the CDR3. The CDR3 DNA follows: TGTGCCAGCAGCTTAGGCCTAGCTAACAATGAGCAGTTCTTC. As protein: CASSLGLANNEQFF.

The rearrangement joins TRBV4-2 to TRBJ1-4; 12 bases align to TRBD1. Germline loops: CDR1 LGHNA, CDR2 YNFKEQ. V trimming: 2 bases; J trimming: 8 bases; junction bases outside the gene matches: 6. CDR3 length equals 16 residues. The CDR3 coding sequence is TGTGCCAGCAGCCAATTCGGGACAGGGGGCGAGGAAAAACTGTTTTTT. As protein: CASSQFGTGGEEKLFF.

This chain connects TRBV19 to TRBJ2-1, with D perhaps TRBD2 (7 bases). The CDR3 extends over 15 amino acids. Trimming removed 5 bases from V and 4 bases from J, with 15 bases in between. Per the germline V gene, CDR1 is LNHDA and CDR2 is SQIVND (reference sequence). In DNA, the CDR3 is TGTGCCAGTAGTCCGTTAGGGGGGGATTACAATGAGCAGTTCTTC. This codes for CASSPLGGDYNEQFF.

This clone was observed once. This chain joins TRBV5-1 and TRBJ2-3, with D possibly matching TRBD1 (6 bases). Trimming removed 4 bases at V and 11 bases at J, with 17 bases between. The CDR3 covers 13 residues. Germline CDR1 and CDR2: SGHRS and YFSETQ. The CDR3 loop is CASSRQPSGEQYF. CDR3 coding DNA: TGCGCCAGCAGCCGACAGCCCTCAGGGGAGCAGTATTTT. Together with reference TRBV5-1 and TRBJ2-3, the CDR3 gives the full variable domain: KAGVTQTPRYLIKTRGQQVTLSCSPISGHRSVSWYQQTPGQGLQFLFEYFSETQRNKGNFPGRFSGRQFSNSRSEMNVSTLELGDSALYLCASSRQPSGEQYFGPGTRLTVL.

The chain recombines TRBV30 with TRBJ2-7, with a possible D match to TRBD1 (6 bases). Trimming pared 4 bases from V and 3 bases from J, leaving 19 bases between. The CDR3 is 15 amino acids. Germline V CDR1 and CDR2: GTSNPN, SVGIG (reference sequence). CDR3 amino acids: CAWKTGTGIFYEQYF. Here the CDR3 DNA reads TGTGCCTGGAAAACCGGAACAGGGATTTTCTACGAGCAGTACTTC.